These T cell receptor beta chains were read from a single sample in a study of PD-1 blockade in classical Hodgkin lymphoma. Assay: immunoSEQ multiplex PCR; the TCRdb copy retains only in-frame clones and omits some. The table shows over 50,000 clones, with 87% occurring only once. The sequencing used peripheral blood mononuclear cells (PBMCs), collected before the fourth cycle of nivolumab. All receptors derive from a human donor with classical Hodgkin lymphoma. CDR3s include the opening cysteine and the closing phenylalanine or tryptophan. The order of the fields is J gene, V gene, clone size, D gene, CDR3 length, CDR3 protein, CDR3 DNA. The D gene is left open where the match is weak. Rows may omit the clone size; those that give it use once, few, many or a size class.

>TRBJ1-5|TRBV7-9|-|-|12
CASSLDGQPQHF
TGTGCCAGCAGCTTAGACGGCCAGCCCCAGCATTTT
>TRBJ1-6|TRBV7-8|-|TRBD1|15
CASSLAETGVSPLHF
TGTGCCAGCAGCTTAGCGGAGACAGGGGTTTCACCCCTCCACTTT
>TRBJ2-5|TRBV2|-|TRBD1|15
CASSDYGTGEETQYF
TGTGCCAGCAGTGATTATGGGACAGGGGAAGAGACCCAGTACTTC
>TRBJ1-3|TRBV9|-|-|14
CASSVSTSGNTIYF
TGTGCCAGCAGCGTTTCTACCTCTGGAAACACCATATATTTT
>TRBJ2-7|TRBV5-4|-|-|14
CASSLEAGSYEQYF
TGTGCCAGCAGCTTGGAAGCAGGTTCCTACGAGCAGTACTTC
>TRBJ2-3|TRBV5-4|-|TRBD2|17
CASSSPGLAGFTDTQYF
TGTGCCAGCAGCTCTCCGGGACTAGCGGGGTTCACAGATACGCAGTATTTT
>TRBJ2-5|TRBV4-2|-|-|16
CASSPLFRGAEETQYF
TGTGCCAGCAGCCCCTTATTCCGGGGGGCAGAAGAGACCCAGTACTTC
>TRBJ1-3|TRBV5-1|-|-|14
CASSSEAGANTIYF
TGCGCCAGCAGCTCCGAGGCAGGGGCCAACACCATATATTTT
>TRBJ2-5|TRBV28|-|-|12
CASAAGRETQYF
TGTGCCAGCGCGGCGGGGAGGGAGACCCAGTACTTC
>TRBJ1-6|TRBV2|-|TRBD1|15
CASSEVGQGNSPLHF
TGTGCCAGCAGTGAAGTGGGACAGGGGAATTCACCCCTCCACTTT
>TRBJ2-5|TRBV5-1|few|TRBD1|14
CASSPGQARETQYF
TGCGCCAGCAGCCCCGGACAGGCCCGGGAGACCCAGTACTTC
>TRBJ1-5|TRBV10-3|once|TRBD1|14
CATARETGVQPQHF
TGTGCCACCGCTCGGGAGACAGGGGTTCAGCCCCAGCATTTT
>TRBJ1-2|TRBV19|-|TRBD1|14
CASSIYYGQGESTF
TGTGCCAGTAGTATATATTACGGACAGGGAGAGAGCACCTTC
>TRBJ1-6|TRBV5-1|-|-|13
CASMEGVNSPLHF
TGCGCCAGCATGGAGGGCGTAAATTCACCCCTCCACTTT
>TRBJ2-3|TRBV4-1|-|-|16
CASSQDTTGPPDTQYF
TGCGCCAGCAGCCAAGATACCACAGGGCCCCCAGATACGCAGTATTTT
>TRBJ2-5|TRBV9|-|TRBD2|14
CASSVAGGQETQYF
TGTGCCAGCAGCGTAGCGGGGGGCCAAGAGACCCAGTACTTC
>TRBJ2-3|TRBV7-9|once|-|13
CASSKEGGDTQYF
TGTGCCAGCAGCAAAGAGGGGGGAGATACGCAGTATTTT
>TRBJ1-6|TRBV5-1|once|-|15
CASSLVPSVESPLHF
TGCGCCAGCAGCTTGGTACCCTCAGTGGAATCACCCCTCCACTTT
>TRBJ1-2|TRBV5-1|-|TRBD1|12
CASRTTGLGYTF
TGCGCCAGCAGGACGACAGGGCTCGGCTACACCTTC
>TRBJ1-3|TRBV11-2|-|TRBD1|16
CASSSGGLGSGNTIYF
TGTGCCAGCAGCTCAGGGGGGCTGGGGTCTGGAAACACCATATATTTT
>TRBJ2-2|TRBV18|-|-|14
CASSPHPTGVELFF
TGTGCCAGCTCACCACACCCTACAGGTGTGGAGCTGTTTTTT
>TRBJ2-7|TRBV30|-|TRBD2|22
CAWKPGPPTGGLAGGNSYEQYF
TGTGCCTGGAAACCCGGGCCGCCTACAGGCGGACTAGCGGGGGGGAACTCCTACGAGCAGTACTTC
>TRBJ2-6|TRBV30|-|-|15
CAWSRDTFGANVLTF
TGTGCCTGGAGCAGGGACACCTTCGGGGCCAACGTCCTGACTTTC
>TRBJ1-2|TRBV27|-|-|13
CASSRQGRYGYTF
TGTGCCAGCAGTAGGCAGGGGCGGTATGGCTACACCTTC
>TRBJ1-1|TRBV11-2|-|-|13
CASSSIGGAEAFF
TGTGCCAGCAGCTCAATTGGGGGGGCTGAAGCTTTCTTT
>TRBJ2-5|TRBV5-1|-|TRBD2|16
CASSRAGGTTGETQYF
TGCGCCAGCAGCCGAGCCGGGGGGACTACCGGGGAGACCCAGTACTTC
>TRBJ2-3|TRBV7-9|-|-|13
CASSNRDTDTQYF
TGTGCCAGCAGTAACAGGGACACAGATACGCAGTATTTT
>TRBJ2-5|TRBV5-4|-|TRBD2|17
CASSLGTSGGPQETQYF
TGTGCCAGCAGCTTGGGGACTAGCGGGGGCCCACAAGAGACCCAGTACTTC
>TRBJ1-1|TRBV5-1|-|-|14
CASSPRTVNTEAFF
TGCGCCAGCAGCCCCCGGACGGTGAACACTGAAGCTTTCTTT
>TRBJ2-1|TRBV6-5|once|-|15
CASTPYWGSYNEQFF
TGTGCCAGCACCCCTTATTGGGGCTCCTACAATGAGCAGTTCTTC
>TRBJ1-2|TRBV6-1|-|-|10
CANKGDGYTF
TGTGCCAACAAAGGGGATGGCTACACCTTC
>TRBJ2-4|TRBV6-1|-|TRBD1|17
CASSVGQGESTKNIQYF
TGTGCCAGCAGTGTGGGACAGGGGGAATCGACCAAAAACATTCAGTACTTC